These 32 T cell receptor beta chains were all obtained from the same sample, sequenced in a study of blood T cell repertoires in COVID-19. Sequencing was performed with immunoSEQ multiplex PCR; in TCRdb, only in-frame clones are kept and a portion is missing. The data contain about 110,000 clones, roughly 80% of them seen just once; the ten biggest clones take up roughly 4.7%. The specimen sequenced was peripheral blood. The receptors were gathered from a human donor in a cohort sampled during active or convalescent COVID-19.

In this sample, this clone turned up a few times. V is TRBV7-3 and J is TRBJ2-1; 11 bases match TRBD2. The CDR3 loop spans 15 amino acids. V was pared by 4 bases and J by 7 bases, with 6 bases of the junction left unmatched. Germline V lookup: CDR1 SGHTA, CDR2 FQGTGA. The CDR3: CASSSRASGGNEQFF. CDR3 sequence (DNA): TGTGCCAGCAGCTCACGGGCTAGCGGGGGGAATGAGCAGTTCTTC.

The chain joins TRBV7-2 to TRBJ2-5; 9 nucleotides line up with TRBD1. CDR1 is SGHTA, CDR2 FQGNSA, per germline. This CDR3 has 16 residues. The V gene end was trimmed by 5 bases and the J gene end by 6 bases; junction bases not matched to a gene: 13. The CDR3, as DNA: TGTGCCAGCAGCGAAGAGGGACAGGGACGGCGAAAGACCCAGTACTTC. It translates to CASSEEGQGRRKTQYF.

The chain has TRBV4-3 and TRBJ2-3, with 8 bases fitting TRBD2. The ends lost 1 base at V and 2 bases at J; junction bases unmatched: 5. The germline V gene has CDR1 LGHNA and CDR2 YSLEER. CDR3 length equals 16 residues. DNA of the CDR3: TGCGCCAGCAGCCAAGTGGCGGGAGGTCTCACAGATACGCAGTATTTT. It codes for CASSQVAGGLTDTQYF.

The chain joins TRBV4-3 to TRBJ1-4, with D perhaps matching TRBD1 (6 bases). The germline V gene encodes CDR1 LGHNA and CDR2 YSLEER. V shed 0 bases and J shed 7 bases, with 9 bases lying between them. The CDR3 length is 14 residues. The CDR3 DNA reads TGCGCCAGCAGCCAAGAACAGGGATTTGAAAAACTGTTTTTT. It is translated as CASSQEQGFEKLFF.

The rearrangement uses TRBV21-1 and TRBJ1-2; the table's D call, TRBD1, was not checked against the DNA. TRBV21-1 is deemed a pseudogene. The CDR3 length is 11 residues. The CDR3 coding sequence is TGTGCCAGCAGACAGGTATTGTGGTACACCTTC. Its translation is CASRQVLWYTF.

The CDR3 region is CASSSNLGASTDTQYF. The CDR3 bases are TGCGCCAGCAGCTCCAACCTAGGGGCTAGCACAGATACGCAGTATTTT. The V call is TRBV5-1, the J call TRBJ2-3, with D maybe TRBD1 (5 bases). Trimming left V 3 bases short and J 0 bases short, with 14 bases between. The CDR3 covers 16 residues. The germline V gene encodes CDR1 SGHRS and CDR2 YFSETQ.

The chain uses TRBV7-9 and TRBJ1-4; unclear D gene. Germline assignment: CDR1 SEHNR and CDR2 FQNEAQ (reference sequence). This CDR3 spans 13 amino acids. V was clipped by 2 bases and J by 7 bases, with 8 bases between them. This chain's CDR3 is CASSLWGGEKLFF. The DNA for the CDR3 is TGTGCCAGCAGCTTATGGGGAGGTGAAAAACTGTTTTTT.

This clone has a single count. J is TRBJ1-1 and V is TRBV27; D uncertain. Germline CDR1 MNHEY, CDR2 SMNVEV (reference sequence). Trimming left V 5 bases short and J 0 bases short, with 13 bases between. The CDR3 is 15 residues long. In DNA, the CDR3 is TGTGCCAGCAGTCCCCAAGGGAGTATGAACACTGAAGCTTTCTTT. It specifies CASSPQGSMNTEAFF.

V is TRBV29-1 and J is TRBJ1-5; D might be TRBD1 (6 bases). The CDR3 sequence is 14 residues long. V was pared by 7 bases and J by 5 bases, with 18 bases between. Germline CDR1 and CDR2: SQVTM and ANQGSEA. The CDR3 nucleotides are TGCAGCGCTGGGCAGGCAGGGGCCGATCAGCCCCAGCATTTT. Translating gives CSAGQAGADQPQHF.

This clone was seen just once. J is TRBJ1-1 and V is TRBV11-3; D may be TRBD1 (6 bases). Germline V gene sequence: CDR1 SGHNT, CDR2 YENEEA. The CDR3 is 13 residues long. V shed 3 bases and J shed 6 bases, with 11 bases lying between them. The CDR3 loop is CASSLQGRAEAFF. DNA of the CDR3: TGTGCCAGCAGCTTGCAGGGGAGGGCTGAAGCTTTCTTT.

This chain joins TRBV28 and TRBJ2-4; 7 bases are a match to TRBD1. Germline values: CDR1 MDHEN, CDR2 SYDVKM. This CDR3 region has 14 residues. The junction had 7 bases not matched to a gene; V was cut back by 8 bases and J by 3 bases. The chain's CDR3 is CASRDSYLKNIQYF. Written as DNA, the CDR3 is TGTGCCAGCCGGGACAGTTACCTCAAAAACATTCAGTACTTC.

CDR3 in amino acids: CASSYSGTGGLGNQPQHF. CDR3 DNA sequence: TGTGCCAGCAGTTACTCGGGAACAGGGGGCTTGGGCAATCAGCCCCAGCATTTT. V gene TRBV6-2 or TRBV6-3 combines with J gene TRBJ1-5; 9 bases are shared with TRBD1. Germline CDR1 is MNHEY and CDR2 is SVGEGT. CDR3 length equals 18 residues. V lost 0 bases and J lost 2; bases outside the gene matches: 8.

The V and J genes are TRBV5-1 and TRBJ1-3; D remains ambiguous. The CDR3 has 14 amino acids. V lost 5 bases and J 0 bases, leaving 9 bases between the germline ends. Germline CDR1 SGHRS, CDR2 YFSETQ. The CDR3, as DNA: TGCGCCAGCAGTCTTACGAGCTCTGGAAACACCATATATTTT. Encoded protein: CASSLTSSGNTIYF.

This sequence joins TRBV6-5 and TRBJ1-2; no clear D gene. The CDR3 has 15 amino acids. Per germline, CDR1 MNHEY and CDR2 SVGAGI. V was clipped by 0 bases and J by 8 bases, with 16 bases between them. CDR3 residues: CASSYSTYGPRGYTF. The CDR3 DNA reads as TGTGCCAGCAGTTACTCAACATATGGGCCCCGAGGCTACACCTTC.

The chain carries TRBV5-6 and TRBJ1-3; TRBD1 aligns across 7 bases. This CDR3 is built from 17 residues. With 4 bases clipped from V and 0 bases from J, the junction kept 10 bases outside the gene matches. From germline, CDR1 is SGHDT and CDR2 YYEEEE. CDR3 residues: CASSRVPGQNSGNTIYF. CDR3 in DNA: TGTGCCAGCAGCCGGGTACCGGGACAGAACTCTGGAAACACCATATATTTT. Using reference TRBV5-6 and TRBJ1-3 for the parts outside the CDR3, the full variable domain is DAGVTQSPTHLIKTRGQQVTLRCSPKSGHDTVSWYQQALGQGPQFIFQYYEEEERQRGNFPDRFSGHQFPNYSSELNVNALLLGDSALYLCASSRVPGQNSGNTIYFGEGSWLTVV.

The V call is TRBV2, the J call TRBJ2-3; D call uncertain. CDR1 and CDR2 from the germline V gene are SNHLY and FYNNEI. The CDR3 consists of 11 residues. The ends were cut back, 5 bases at V and 4 bases at J, with 4 bases in the middle. CDR3 in amino acids: CASSIADTQYF. The DNA of the CDR3 is TGTGCCAGCAGTATCGCAGATACGCAGTATTTT.

The chain has TRBV18 and TRBJ2-7; 8 nucleotides agree with TRBD1. Germline V gives CDR1 KGHSH, CDR2 LQKENI. The V segment lost 4 bases and the J segment 5 bases; nucleotides outside the gene matches: 7. The CDR3 is 14 residues long. The CDR3, as DNA: TGTGCCAGCTCACACATAGACAGGGGAAACGAGCAGTACTTC. Encoded protein: CASSHIDRGNEQYF.

The chain recombines TRBV27 with TRBJ1-1; 9 bases are shared with TRBD1. Germline values: CDR1 MNHEY, CDR2 SMNVEV (reference sequence). The CDR3 extends over 21 amino acids. J was trimmed by 1 base and V by 5 bases; bases with no gene match: 23. In DNA form, the CDR3 reads TGTGCCAGCAGTCCCGGGGGGGACTGGGACAGGGCGTTTGGTAAGAACACTGAAGCTTTCTTT. Amino acids: CASSPGGDWDRAFGKNTEAFF.

The chain has TRBV6-4 and TRBJ1-2, with D hard to call. Germline V gene sequence: CDR1 MRHNA, CDR2 SNTAGT. The CDR3 spans 13 residues. Trimming shortened V by 2 bases and J by 2 bases, and 6 bases separated the two germline ends. CDR3 amino acids: CASSDAENYGYTF. DNA for the CDR3: TGTGCCAGCAGTGACGCCGAGAACTATGGCTACACCTTC.

The chain links TRBV6-5 to TRBJ1-1; TRBD1 agrees at 9 bases. The V and J ends lost 8 bases and 4 bases, in that order; junction bases with no gene match: 8. The length of the CDR3 is 14 residues. Germline V lookup: CDR1 MNHEY, CDR2 SVGAGI. DNA for the CDR3: TGTGCCAGCTCGTCACGGACAGGGGTCACTGAAGCTTTCTTT. This translates into CASSSRTGVTEAFF.

In this sample, this clone turned up once. This chain joins TRBV7-8 and TRBJ1-3; 8 nucleotides align to TRBD1. Germline CDR1 and CDR2: SGHVS and FQNEAQ. V lost 1 base and J lost 7; bases outside the gene matches: 3. The CDR3 runs 14 residues. CDR3 sequence reads: CASSLGQGANTIYF. The CDR3 DNA follows: TGTGCCAGCAGCTTAGGCCAGGGGGCGAACACCATATATTTT.

The rearrangement links TRBV19 to TRBJ1-2; the match to TRBD1 covers 9 bases. The CDR3 spans 17 residues. Germline V CDR1 and CDR2: LNHDA, SQIVND (reference sequence). The ends lost 4 bases at V and 6 bases at J; junction bases unmatched: 15. CDR3 residues: CASSTTTHRGPLDGYTF. The CDR3 coding sequence is TGTGCCAGTAGTACGACCACACACAGGGGGCCTTTGGATGGCTACACCTTC.

CDR3 coding DNA: TGTGCCAGCAGCTTAAGGATAACAGGGGAAGGCCAAGAGACCCAGTACTTC. Translation gives CASSLRITGEGQETQYF. This chain joins TRBV11-3 and TRBJ2-5; 7 bases map to TRBD1. This CDR3 contains 17 residues. The trim removed 2 bases at V and 1 base at J, leaving 10 bases unmatched. Germline V gene lookup returns CDR1 SGHNT and CDR2 YENEEA.

The gene calls are TRBV6-1 and TRBJ2-7, with 9 nucleotides matching TRBD2. The CDR3 has 19 residues. Germline values: CDR1 MNHNS, CDR2 SASEGT. V dropped 4 bases and J dropped 3; count of bases not matched to a gene: 19. The CDR3 loop is CASSGRVAGVLSRGYEQYF. CDR3 sequence (DNA): TGTGCCAGCAGTGGTCGGGTAGCGGGAGTACTGTCGCGGGGCTACGAGCAGTACTTC.

The CDR3 loop reads CASSLKGQEGKTDTQYF. Written as DNA, the CDR3 is TGTGCCAGCAGCTTAAAGGGACAGGAGGGAAAAACAGATACGCAGTATTTT. The gene calls are TRBV7-9 and TRBJ2-3, with TRBD1 matching 8 bases. The CDR3 has 17 amino acids. CDR1 SEHNR and CDR2 FQNEAQ come from the germline V gene (reference sequence). The junction had 10 bases not matched to a gene; V was cut back by 2 bases and J by 3 bases.

The chain employs TRBV7-8 and TRBJ2-7; D is unresolved. This CDR3 has 14 amino acids. CDR1 and CDR2 (germline): SGHVS, FQNEAQ. Trimming pared 3 bases from V and 0 bases from J, leaving 9 bases between. The CDR3 bases are TGTGCCAGCAGCTTGAGGCTCAGCTCCTACGAGCAGTACTTC. Translation: CASSLRLSSYEQYF.

The chain combines TRBV18 with TRBJ2-1, with TRBD1 identical over 10 bases. This CDR3 spans 15 amino acids. Germline lookup yields CDR1 KGHSH and CDR2 LQKENI. Trimming removed 2 bases from V and 7 bases from J; junction bases left unmatched: 5. The CDR3 spells CASSPGGTGENEQFF. The CDR3 DNA reads TGTGCCAGCTCACCAGGGGGGACAGGGGAGAATGAGCAGTTCTTC.

This chain links TRBV2 with TRBJ1-1; tentatively, D is TRBD1 (6 bases). CDR1 is SNHLY and CDR2 is FYNNEI in the germline V gene. V was pared by 8 bases and J by 1 base, with 14 bases between. The CDR3 covers 14 residues. CDR3 loop: CASVGAGRNTEAFF. In nucleotides, the CDR3 is TGTGCCAGCGTGGGGGCAGGGCGGAACACTGAAGCTTTCTTT. Variable domain in full (rest from reference TRBV2 and TRBJ1-1): EPEVTQTPSHQVTQMGQEVILRCVPISNHLYFYWYRQILGQKVEFLVSFYNNEISEKSEIFDDQFSVERPDGSNFTLKIRSTKLEDSAMYFCASVGAGRNTEAFFGQGTRLTVV.

This clone was detected a few times. The CDR3 DNA reads as TGTGCCAGCTCACGTGGGACTAGCGGGAGCTCCTACAATGAGCAGTTCTTC. This sequence encodes CASSRGTSGSSYNEQFF. The chain employs TRBV18 and TRBJ2-1; TRBD2 agrees at 14 bases. The CDR3 covers 17 residues. V gave up 4 bases and J gave up 0 bases; unmatched junction bases: 2. The germline gives CDR1 KGHSH, CDR2 LQKENI.

The chain is built from TRBV6-6 and TRBJ2-7, with 9 positions matching TRBD1. After removal of 2 bases from V and 5 bases from J, the junction contained 1 base not matched to a gene. CDR3 size: 13 residues. Germline V gene sequence: CDR1 MNHNY, CDR2 SVGAGI (reference sequence). CDR3 residues: CASSYRDRDEQYF. The DNA of the CDR3 is TGTGCCAGCAGTTACCGGGACAGGGACGAGCAGTACTTC.

The rearrangement joins TRBV5-1 to TRBJ2-2, with 9 bases aligning to TRBD1. After removal of 4 bases from V and 1 base from J, the junction contained 2 bases not matched to a gene. Per the germline V gene, CDR1 is SGHRS and CDR2 is YFSETQ. The length of the CDR3 is 15 residues. This chain's CDR3 is CASSPDRGNTGELFF. The CDR3 DNA reads TGCGCCAGCAGCCCGGACAGGGGGAACACCGGGGAGCTGTTTTTT.

The chain joins TRBV28 to TRBJ2-7, with 10 bases matching TRBD2. The CDR3 is made up of 16 amino acids. Germline values: CDR1 MDHEN, CDR2 SYDVKM. V was pared by 4 bases and J by 0 bases, with 6 bases of the junction left unmatched. CDR3 coding DNA: TGTGCCAGCAGTTGGGCCCCTAGCGGGGGCTCCTACGAGCAGTACTTC. Translating gives CASSWAPSGGSYEQYF. The full variable domain, with the rest looked up from reference TRBV28 and TRBJ2-7, is DVKVTQSSRYLVKRTGEKVFLECVQDMDHENMFWYRQDPGLGLRLIYFSYDVKMKEKGDIPEGYSVSREKKERFSLILESASTNQTSMYLCASSWAPSGGSYEQYFGPGTRLTVT.